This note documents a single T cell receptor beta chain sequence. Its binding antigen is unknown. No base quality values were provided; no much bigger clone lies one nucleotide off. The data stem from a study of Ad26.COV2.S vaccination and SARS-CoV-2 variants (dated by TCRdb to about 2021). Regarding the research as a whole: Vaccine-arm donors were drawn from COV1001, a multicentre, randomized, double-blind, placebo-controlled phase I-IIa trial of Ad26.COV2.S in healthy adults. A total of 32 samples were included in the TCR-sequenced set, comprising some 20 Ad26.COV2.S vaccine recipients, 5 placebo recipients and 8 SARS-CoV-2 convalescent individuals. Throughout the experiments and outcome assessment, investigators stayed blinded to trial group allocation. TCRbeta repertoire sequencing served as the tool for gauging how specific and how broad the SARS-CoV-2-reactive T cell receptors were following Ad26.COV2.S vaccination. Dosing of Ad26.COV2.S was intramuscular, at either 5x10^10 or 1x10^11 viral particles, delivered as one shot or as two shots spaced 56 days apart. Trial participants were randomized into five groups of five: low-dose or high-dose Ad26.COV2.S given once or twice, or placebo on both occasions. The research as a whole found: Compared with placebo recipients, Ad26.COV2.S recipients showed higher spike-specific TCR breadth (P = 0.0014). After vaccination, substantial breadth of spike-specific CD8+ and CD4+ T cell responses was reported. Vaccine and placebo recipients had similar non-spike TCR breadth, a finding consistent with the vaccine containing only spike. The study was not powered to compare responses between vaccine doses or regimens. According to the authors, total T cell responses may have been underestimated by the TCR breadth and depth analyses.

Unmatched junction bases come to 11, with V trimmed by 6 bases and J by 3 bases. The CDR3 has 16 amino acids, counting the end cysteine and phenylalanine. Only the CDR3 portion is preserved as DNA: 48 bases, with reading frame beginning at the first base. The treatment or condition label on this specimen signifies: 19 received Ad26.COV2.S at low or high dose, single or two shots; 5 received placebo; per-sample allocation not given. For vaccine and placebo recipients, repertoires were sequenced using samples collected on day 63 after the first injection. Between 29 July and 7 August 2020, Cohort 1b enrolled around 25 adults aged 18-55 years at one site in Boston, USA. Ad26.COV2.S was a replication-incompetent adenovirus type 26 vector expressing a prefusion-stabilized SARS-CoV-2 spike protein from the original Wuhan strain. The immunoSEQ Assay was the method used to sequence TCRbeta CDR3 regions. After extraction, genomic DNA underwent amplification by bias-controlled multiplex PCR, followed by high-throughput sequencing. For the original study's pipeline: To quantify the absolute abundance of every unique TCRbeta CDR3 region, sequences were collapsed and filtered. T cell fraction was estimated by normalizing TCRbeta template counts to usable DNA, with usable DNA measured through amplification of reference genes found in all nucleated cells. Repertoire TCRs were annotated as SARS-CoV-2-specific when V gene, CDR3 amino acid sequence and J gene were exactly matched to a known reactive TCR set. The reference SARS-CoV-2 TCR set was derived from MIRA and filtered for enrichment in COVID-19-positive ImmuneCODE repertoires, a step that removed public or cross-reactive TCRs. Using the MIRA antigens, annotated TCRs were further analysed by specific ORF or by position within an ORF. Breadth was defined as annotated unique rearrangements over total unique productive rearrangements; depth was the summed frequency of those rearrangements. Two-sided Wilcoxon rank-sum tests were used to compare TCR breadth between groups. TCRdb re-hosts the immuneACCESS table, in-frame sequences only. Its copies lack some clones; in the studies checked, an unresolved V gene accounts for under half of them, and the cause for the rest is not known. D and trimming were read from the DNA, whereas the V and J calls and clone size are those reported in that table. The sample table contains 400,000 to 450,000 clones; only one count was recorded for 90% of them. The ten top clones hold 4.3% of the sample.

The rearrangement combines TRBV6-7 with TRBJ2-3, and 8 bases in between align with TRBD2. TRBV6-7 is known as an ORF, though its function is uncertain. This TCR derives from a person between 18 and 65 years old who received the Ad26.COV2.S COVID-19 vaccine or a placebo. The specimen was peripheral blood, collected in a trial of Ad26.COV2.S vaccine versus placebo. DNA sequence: TGTGCCAGCAGACCCCAACAGGCGGGAGGTACAGATACGCAGTATTTT. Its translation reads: CASRPQQAGGTDTQYF.